This T cell receptor beta chain was identified in a study of blood T cell repertoires in COVID-19. Study summary: PBMCs, B-cell-depleted T cells, or T cells provided the cDNA or gDNA that made up the material.

Trimming stripped 5 bases from V and 5 bases from J, with 13 bases between. The CDR3 sequence is 13 residues long. CDR1 and CDR2 from the germline V gene are SGHVS and FQNEAQ. Authors' data handling: It was from reference gene primer amplification that nucleated cell counts were estimated. Sequenced by immunoSEQ multiplex PCR; TCRdb stores in-frame clones only, minus some. V and J calls and clone size are given by that table; D and trimming were obtained from the DNA. The sample holds 290,000 or so clones, about 90% seen once. This chain links TRBV7-8 with TRBJ2-7; possibly TRBD1 for D (6 bases). This TCR was sampled from a man aged 18 to 29 with active or convalescent COVID-19. Sequenced input: peripheral blood. For the CDR3, the DNA is TGTGCCAGCAGCCCATCGAACAGGGACGAGCAGTACTTC. Translation: CASSPSNRDEQYF.